These T cell receptor beta chains were read from a single sample in a study of blood T cell repertoires in COVID-19. Data came from immunoSEQ multiplex PCR; TCRdb stores just in-frame clones and leaves some out. The data show approximately 140,000 clones, roughly four fifths seen once. Material: PBMCs or T cells enriched from blood (not recorded which). The receptors come from a woman aged 45-65 years with acute COVID-19. The CDR3 runs from the conserved cysteine through the conserved F or W. D genes are given only for firm matches. Clone size is shown for a subset of rows, as once, few, many or a class of expanded clone.

V: TRBV7-8; J: TRBJ1-3; length: 14; D: -; size: -; CDR3: CASSQFRGRNTIYF; DNA: TGTGCCAGCAGCCAATTCAGGGGAAGAAACACCATATATTTT
V: TRBV6-6; J: TRBJ2-1; length: 14; D: -; size: -; CDR3: CATRGGGAYNEQFF; DNA: TGTGCCACTAGAGGGGGGGGTGCCTACAATGAGCAGTTCTTC
V: TRBV4-2; J: TRBJ2-3; length: 16; D: TRBD2; size: -; CDR3: CASSQALAGEADTQYF; DNA: TGTGCCAGCAGCCAAGCTCTAGCGGGAGAGGCAGATACGCAGTATTTT
V: TRBV13; J: TRBJ2-1; length: 12; D: -; size: -; CDR3: CASSPTGREQFF; DNA: TGTGCCAGCAGCCCGACGGGGAGGGAGCAGTTCTTC
V: TRBV5-1; J: TRBJ2-6; length: 15; D: -; size: -; CDR3: CASRQQGSGANVLTF; DNA: TGCGCCAGCAGGCAACAGGGTTCGGGGGCCAACGTCCTGACTTTC
V: TRBV19; J: TRBJ1-2; length: 13; D: -; size: -; CDR3: CASRLDTWGGYTF; DNA: TGTGCCAGTAGGCTGGACACTTGGGGTGGCTACACCTTC
V: TRBV24-1; J: TRBJ2-1; length: 16; D: TRBD2; size: -; CDR3: CATSDGASGSYNEQFF; DNA: TGTGCCACCAGTGATGGGGCTAGCGGGAGTTACAATGAGCAGTTCTTC
V: TRBV27; J: TRBJ1-4; length: 15; D: TRBD1; size: few; CDR3: CASSLSNTGVGKLFF; DNA: TGTGCCAGCAGTTTATCGAATACAGGGGTGGGAAAACTGTTTTTT
V: TRBV7-2; J: TRBJ2-1; length: 16; D: TRBD2; size: -; CDR3: CASSVSSGSAGNEQFF; DNA: TGTGCCAGCAGCGTCAGTAGCGGGAGTGCGGGCAATGAGCAGTTCTTC
V: TRBV18; J: TRBJ1-6; length: 15; D: -; size: -; CDR3: CASSPREGAGSPLHF; DNA: TGTGCCAGCTCACCGAGAGAAGGGGCTGGTTCACCCCTCCACTTT
V: TRBV6-2/TRBV6-3; J: TRBJ1-6; length: 16; D: TRBD1; size: -; CDR3: CASSSKQDRGNSPLHF; DNA: TGTGCCAGCAGTTCGAAACAAGACAGGGGTAATTCACCCCTCCACTTT
V: TRBV9; J: TRBJ2-3; length: 12; D: -; size: -; CDR3: CASSVDLDTQYF; DNA: TGTGCCAGCAGCGTAGACTTAGATACGCAGTATTTT